This T cell receptor (beta chain) was sequenced during a study of Ad26.COV2.S vaccination and SARS-CoV-2 variants. The V end lost 7 bases, the J end lost 6 bases, and 21 bases lay between the germline ends. The CDR3 has 15 residues. Germline assignment: CDR1 LNHDA and CDR2 SQIVND (reference sequence). With regard to this clone: Its antigen is currently unknown.

Regarding the study as a whole: Vaccinees reportedly had broad spike-specific CD8+ and CD4+ T cell responses.

As for treatment: roughly 20 received Ad26.COV2.S at low or high dose, single or two shots; about 5 received placebo; per-sample allocation not given. The study sampled participants on day 63 after the first vaccine or placebo injection. Assay: immunoSEQ multiplex PCR; the TCRdb copy retains only in-frame clones and omits some. The table shows hundreds of thousands of clones, with around 88% occurring only once. V is TRBV19 and J is TRBJ1-1, with D perhaps TRBD1 (5 bases). This TCR came from a person between 18 and 65 years old who received the Ad26.COV2.S COVID-19 vaccine or a placebo. Here the sequenced sample was peripheral blood, taken in a trial of Ad26.COV2.S vaccine versus placebo. The CDR3 DNA follows: TGTGCCAGTACTAAGCTAGGCAGCTCGGGGGCTGAAGCTTTCTTT. The encoded protein is CASTKLGSSGAEAFF.